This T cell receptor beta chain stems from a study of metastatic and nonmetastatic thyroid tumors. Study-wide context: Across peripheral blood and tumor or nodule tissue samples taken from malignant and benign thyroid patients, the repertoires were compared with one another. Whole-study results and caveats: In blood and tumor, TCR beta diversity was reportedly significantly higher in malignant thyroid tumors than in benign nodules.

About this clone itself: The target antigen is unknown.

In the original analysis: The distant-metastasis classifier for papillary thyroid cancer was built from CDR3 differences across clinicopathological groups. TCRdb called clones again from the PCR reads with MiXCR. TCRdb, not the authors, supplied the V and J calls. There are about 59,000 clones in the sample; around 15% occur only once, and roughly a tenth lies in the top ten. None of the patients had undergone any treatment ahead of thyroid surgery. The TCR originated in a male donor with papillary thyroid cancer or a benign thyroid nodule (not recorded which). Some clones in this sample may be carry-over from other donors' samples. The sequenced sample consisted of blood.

The CDR3 protein is CASSPLAGGVGELFF. Written as DNA, the CDR3 is TGTGCCAGCAGCCCCCTAGCGGGAGGGGTCGGGGAGCTGTTTTTT. The J gene is TRBJ2-2, the V gene TRBV5-5; 12 nucleotides agree with TRBD2. After removal of 4 bases from V and 7 bases from J, the junction contained 5 bases not matched to a gene. Germline assignment: CDR1 SGHKS and CDR2 YYEKEE (reference sequence). CDR3 length: 15 residues.